This TCR beta chain comes out of a study of CD8 T cells in ankylosing spondylitis. Study findings and constraints: The study identified a TCR beta motif of several highly homologous variants that appeared characteristic of ankylosing spondylitis blood.

The CDR3 covers 16 residues. Per the germline V gene, CDR1 is MGHDK and CDR2 is SYGVNS. Trimming at V came to 1 base and at J to 2 bases, leaving 5 bases not matched to a gene. This clonotype was counted a few times. Its antigen remains unidentified. Generation of TCR beta libraries employed quantitative 5'-RACE incorporating molecular barcodes. Using its own MiXCR run on the 5' RACE reads, TCRdb lists one record per CDR3 protein. The sample lists 500,000 to 550,000 distinct CDR3 sequences, 12% occurring once. The chain has TRBV25-1 and TRBJ2-3, with 8 bases aligning to TRBD2. The receptor was derived from a male donor with ankylosing spondylitis. Sequenced: blood, either unsorted or a sorted T cell fraction (not recorded which). The CDR3, as DNA: TGTGCCAGCAGTGAATGGTCGGGAGGGAACACAGATACGCAGTATTTT. Its protein is CASSEWSGGNTDTQYF.